Listed here are 10 T cell receptor beta chains from one sample, sequenced in a study of T cells in Graves' hyperthyroidism and ophthalmopathy (dated by TCRdb to the late 2010s). Libraries came from multiplex PCR. Sequencer: Illumina HiSeq 2000. The TCR beta CDR3 regions were amplified from RNA transcripts. A first-round RT-PCR of the TCR CDR3 used the HTBI primer set with the Qiagen OneStep RT-PCR kit. In-frame beta chains were kept once TCRdb had trimmed the public reads at Q25 with fastp and called clones with MiXCR. For every CDR3 protein sequence, its rows merge into one entry that carries the most common genes and DNA. The sample has 350,000 to 400,000 distinct CDR3 sequences on record, about 16% of them singletons. Approximately 29% of the sample is taken by the ten largest. What was sequenced was blood. These receptors originate from a woman between 25 and 40 years old with Graves' hyperthyroidism.

This clonotype was seen only a few times. V and J are TRBV10-3 and TRBJ1-1; 10 nucleotides agree with TRBD1. The CDR3 runs to 14 residues. Germline V gene sequence: CDR1 ENHRY, CDR2 SYGVKD. J lost 5 bases, V lost 7 bases, and 7 bases had no gene match. This chain's CDR3 is CAINDRGRGTEAFF. CDR3 coding DNA: TGTGCCATCAATGACAGGGGGCGGGGGACTGAAGCTTTCTTT.

This clonotype was detected ten times or more. The chain recombines TRBV3-1 with TRBJ2-1; 7 positions agree with TRBD2. Germline V CDR1 and CDR2: LGHDT, YNNKEL (reference sequence). This CDR3 comprises 14 residues. Germline trimming cut 4 bases from V and 9 bases from J; bases unmatched to any gene: 9. CDR3 sequence reads: CASSLGGRAGEQFF. CDR3 bases: TGTGCCAGCAGCCTCGGAGGGAGGGCAGGTGAGCAGTTCTTC.

This clonotype was observed a few times. This chain links TRBV30 with TRBJ1-1, with no clear D. Germline CDR1 GTSNPN, CDR2 SVGIG (reference sequence). V was pared by 0 bases and J by 4 bases, with 12 bases between. The CDR3 covers 14 residues. The CDR3 is CAWSVLGFGTEAFF. CDR3 sequence (DNA): TGTGCCTGGAGTGTATTAGGATTCGGCACTGAAGCTTTCTTT.

This clonotype was counted at least ten times. The rearrangement links TRBV28 to TRBJ1-5, with TRBD1 matching 8 bases. V lost 4 bases to trimming and J lost 4 bases; unmatched junction nucleotides: 9. Germline loops: CDR1 MDHEN, CDR2 SYDVKM. The CDR3 is 16 amino acids. CDR3: CASSSLTGGGNQPQHF. The DNA for the CDR3 is TGTGCCAGCAGTTCACTAACAGGGGGAGGGAATCAGCCCCAGCATTTT.

This clonotype was detected a few times. The rearrangement links TRBV20-1 to TRBJ1-2; D unclear. CDR3 length: 15 residues. CDR1 DFQATT and CDR2 SNEGSKA come from the germline V gene (reference sequence). With 2 bases removed from V and 2 bases from J, the gap between germline ends came to 15 bases. CDR3 region: CSARPADGKNYGYTF. CDR3 sequence (DNA): TGCAGTGCTAGACCCGCGGACGGCAAAAACTATGGCTACACCTTC.

This clonotype was detected ten times or more. J is TRBJ2-1 and V is TRBV20-1, with a weak D call TRBD2 (6 bases). The CDR3 is 13 residues long. CDR1 and CDR2 (germline): DFQATT, SNEGSKA (reference sequence). With 5 bases removed from V and 9 bases from J, the gap between germline ends came to 17 bases. Here the CDR3 reads CSAERVIGSEQFF. In DNA, the CDR3 is TGCAGTGCTGAGCGGGTCATTGGTTCTGAGCAGTTCTTC.

This chain joins TRBV4-1 and TRBJ2-1; 11 positions agree with TRBD2. This CDR3 spans 17 amino acids. Germline CDR1 is MGHRA and CDR2 is YSYEKL. The V and J ends lost 6 bases and 2 bases, in that order; junction bases with no gene match: 9. CDR3 in amino acids: CASRPLLLAGAYNEQFF. The DNA for the CDR3 is TGCGCCAGCAGACCTCTCCTACTAGCGGGAGCCTACAATGAGCAGTTCTTC.

The rearrangement links TRBV28 to TRBJ1-1, with D perhaps matching TRBD1 (6 bases). CDR1 is MDHEN and CDR2 is SYDVKM in the germline V gene. V lost 2 bases and J lost 6, with 13 bases in between. This CDR3 region has 14 residues. CDR3 DNA sequence: TGTGCCAGCAGTTTAGGGGGGCGCAGGTCTGAAGCTTTCTTT. Residues: CASSLGGRRSEAFF.

This clonotype was detected ten times or more. The chain couples TRBV12-3 or TRBV12-4 to TRBJ2-7; D gene uncertain. The CDR3 contains 12 residues. V was shortened by 6 bases and J by 2 bases, with 8 bases between the two germline ends. CDR3 region: CASSKDAYEQYF. The CDR3 DNA reads as TGTGCCAGCAGCAAGGACGCCTACGAGCAGTACTTC.

This clonotype was recorded many times. The genes are TRBV7-3 and TRBJ2-2; 12 bases fit TRBD2. The CDR3 spans 15 residues. After removal of 5 bases from V and 4 bases from J, the junction contained 2 bases not matched to a gene. CDR1 and CDR2 from the germline V gene are SGHTA and FQGTGA. DNA of the CDR3: TGTGCCAGCAGCCTGACTAGCGGGAGCACCGGGGAGCTGTTTTTT. This gives the protein CASSLTSGSTGELFF.